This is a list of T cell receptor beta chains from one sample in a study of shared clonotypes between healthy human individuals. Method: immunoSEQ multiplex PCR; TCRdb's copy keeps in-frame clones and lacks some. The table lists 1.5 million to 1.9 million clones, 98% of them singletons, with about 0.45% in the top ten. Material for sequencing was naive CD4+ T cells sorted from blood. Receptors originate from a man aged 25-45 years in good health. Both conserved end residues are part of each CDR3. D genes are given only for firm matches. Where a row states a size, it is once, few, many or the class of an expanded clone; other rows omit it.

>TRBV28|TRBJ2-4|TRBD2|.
CASSLFLPGRGDIQYF
TGTGCCAGCAGTCTCTTCCTCCCCGGGAGGGGGGACATTCAGTACTTC
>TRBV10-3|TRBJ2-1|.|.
CAISSSGGSYNEQFF
TGTGCCATCAGTTCATCCGGGGGCTCCTACAATGAGCAGTTCTTC
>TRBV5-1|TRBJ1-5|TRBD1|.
CASSLGTGTGGSQPQHF
TGCGCCAGCAGCTTGGGTACCGGGACAGGGGGCAGTCAGCCCCAGCATTTT
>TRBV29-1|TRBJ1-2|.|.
CSVAMLGGGYTF
TGCAGCGTTGCCATGCTTGGCGGCGGCTACACCTTC
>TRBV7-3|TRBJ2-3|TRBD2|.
CASSPIAGVRADTQYF
TGTGCCAGCAGCCCGATAGCGGGAGTTAGGGCAGATACGCAGTATTTT
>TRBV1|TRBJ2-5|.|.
CTSSQVGTSGRIETQYF
TGCACCAGCAGCCAAGTGGGGACTAGCGGGAGGATAGAGACCCAGTACTTC
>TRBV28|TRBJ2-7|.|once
CASSPAGTYGIEQYF
TGTGCCAGCAGTCCAGCGGGCACATATGGCATCGAGCAGTACTTC
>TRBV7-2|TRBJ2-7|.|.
CASSLGLGEAYEQYF
TGTGCCAGCAGCTTAGGGTTAGGAGAGGCCTACGAGCAGTACTTC
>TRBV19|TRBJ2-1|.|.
CASSPHLNNEQFF
TGTGCCAGTAGCCCACACCTTAACAATGAGCAGTTCTTC
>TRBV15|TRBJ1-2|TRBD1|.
CATSRRLDRANYGYTF
TGTGCCACCAGCAGACGCCTGGACAGGGCAAACTATGGCTACACCTTC
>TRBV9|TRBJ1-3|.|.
CASSPHSGNTIYF
TGTGCCAGCAGCCCCCACTCTGGAAACACCATATATTTT
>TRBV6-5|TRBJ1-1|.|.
CASSPAVNTEAFF
TGTGCCAGCAGCCCTGCAGTGAACACTGAAGCTTTCTTT
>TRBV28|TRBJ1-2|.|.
CASSTAQGMSAGYTF
TGTGCCAGCAGTACAGCACAGGGTATGAGTGCAGGCTACACCTTC
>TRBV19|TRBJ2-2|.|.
CASRLEGARTGELFF
TGTGCCAGTAGGCTGGAGGGGGCGAGAACCGGGGAGCTGTTTTTT
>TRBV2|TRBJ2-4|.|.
CASSDRGIRANIQYF
TGTGCCAGCAGTGATCGGGGCATTAGAGCAAACATTCAGTACTTC
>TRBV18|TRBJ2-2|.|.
CASSPPPNAGELFF
TGTGCCAGCTCACCACCCCCTAATGCCGGGGAGCTGTTTTTT
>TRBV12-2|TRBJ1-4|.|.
CASRFHRTPGQGAPANEKLFF
TGTGCAAGTCGCTTTCACAGAACCCCGGGACAGGGGGCTCCGGCTAATGAAAAACTGTTTTTT
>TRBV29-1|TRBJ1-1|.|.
CSVQKQKTDEAFF
TGCAGCGTCCAAAAACAAAAGACAGATGAAGCTTTCTTT
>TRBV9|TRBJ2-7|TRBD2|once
CASSVEGLAGAGEQYF
TGTGCCAGCAGCGTAGAAGGGCTAGCGGGAGCGGGTGAGCAGTACTTC
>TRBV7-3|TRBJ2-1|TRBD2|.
CASSRTGTSGSGYNEQFF
TGTGCCAGCAGCAGGACCGGGACTAGCGGGAGTGGCTACAATGAGCAGTTCTTC
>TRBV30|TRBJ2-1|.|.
CAWTGYNEQFF
TGTGCCTGGACCGGGTACAATGAGCAGTTCTTC
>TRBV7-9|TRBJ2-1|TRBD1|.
CASSLPTGGEYNEQFF
TGTGCCAGCAGCTTACCGACAGGGGGCGAGTACAATGAGCAGTTCTTC
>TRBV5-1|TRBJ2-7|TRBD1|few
CASSLGTGNYEQYF
TGCGCCAGCAGCTTGGGGACAGGGAACTACGAGCAGTACTTC
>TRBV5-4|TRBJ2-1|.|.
CASSLVGRGYNEQFF
TGTGCCAGCAGCTTGGTTGGCAGGGGATACAATGAGCAGTTCTTC
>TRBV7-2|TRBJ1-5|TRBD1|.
CASSLQTGIHQLPQHF
TGTGCCAGCAGCTTACAGACAGGGATCCATCAGCTGCCCCAGCATTTT
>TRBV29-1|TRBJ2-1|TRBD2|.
CSVEVRLADTEQFF
TGCAGCGTTGAAGTTCGGCTAGCGGACACTGAGCAGTTCTTC
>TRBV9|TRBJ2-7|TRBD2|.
CASSVGLAGDEQYF
TGTGCCAGCAGCGTAGGACTAGCGGGAGACGAGCAGTACTTC
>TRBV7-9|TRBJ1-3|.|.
CASSLAPLSAGNTIYF
TGTGCCAGCAGCTTAGCGCCACTCAGCGCTGGAAACACCATATATTTT
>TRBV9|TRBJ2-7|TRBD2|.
CASSGGTSGRYHYEQYF
TGTGCCAGCAGCGGCGGGACTAGCGGGAGGTACCACTACGAGCAGTACTTC
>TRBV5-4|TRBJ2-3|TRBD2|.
CASSLKREDSTDTQYF
TGTGCCAGCAGCTTGAAGCGGGAGGATAGCACAGATACGCAGTATTTT
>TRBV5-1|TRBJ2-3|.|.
CASSSSGVDTQYF
TGCGCCAGCAGCTCCTCAGGGGTGGATACGCAGTATTTT
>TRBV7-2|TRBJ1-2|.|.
CASSLWTEAYYGYTF
TGTGCCAGCAGCTTATGGACGGAGGCTTACTATGGCTACACCTTC
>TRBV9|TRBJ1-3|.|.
CASSALDSGNTIYF
TGTGCCAGCAGCGCCCTTGACTCTGGAAACACCATATATTTT
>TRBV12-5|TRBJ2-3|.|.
CASGLWGGDTQYF
TGTGCTAGTGGTTTATGGGGGGGCGATACGCAGTATTTT
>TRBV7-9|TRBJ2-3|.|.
CATNWGDTQYF
TGTGCCACGAACTGGGGGGATACGCAGTATTTT
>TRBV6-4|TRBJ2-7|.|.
CASSDSGLSYEQYF
TGTGCCAGCAGTGACTCGGGACTCTCCTACGAGCAGTACTTC
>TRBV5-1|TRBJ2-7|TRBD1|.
CASRPDRSDLYEQYF
TGCGCCAGCAGACCGGACAGGAGCGATCTCTACGAGCAGTACTTC
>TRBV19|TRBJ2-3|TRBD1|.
CASRTTGGATDTQYF
TGTGCCAGTAGGACAACAGGGGGCGCCACAGATACGCAGTATTTT
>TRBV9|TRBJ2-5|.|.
CASSVAGRETQYF
TGTGCCAGCAGCGTAGCAGGGCGTGAGACCCAGTACTTC
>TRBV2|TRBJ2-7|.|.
CASSKDSYEQYF
TGTGCCAGCAGCAAAGATTCCTACGAGCAGTACTTC
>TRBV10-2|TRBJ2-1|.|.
CASSEDVTLYNEQFF
TGCGCCAGCAGTGAGGACGTCACCCTCTACAATGAGCAGTTCTTC
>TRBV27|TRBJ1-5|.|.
CASSLTGWQPQHF
TGTGCCAGCAGTTTAACGGGATGGCAGCCCCAGCATTTT
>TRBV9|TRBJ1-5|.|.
CASSVEGFSNQPQHF
TGTGCCAGCAGCGTAGAGGGGTTTAGCAATCAGCCCCAGCATTTT
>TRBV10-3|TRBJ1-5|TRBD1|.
CAIRQTGDNQPQHF
TGTGCCATCAGGCAGACAGGGGACAATCAGCCCCAGCATTTT
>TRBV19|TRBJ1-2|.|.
CASSPFVLGGYTF
TGTGCCAGTAGCCCTTTTGTTCTGGGTGGCTACACCTTC
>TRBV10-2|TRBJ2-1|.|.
CASSVPPAAGVREQFF
TGCGCCAGCAGTGTTCCCCCGGCGGCAGGTGTTCGTGAGCAGTTCTTC
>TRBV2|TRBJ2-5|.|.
CASIRSGFQETQYF
TGTGCCAGCATAAGGTCAGGGTTCCAAGAGACCCAGTACTTC
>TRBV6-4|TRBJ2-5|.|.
CASSRGRGETQYF
TGTGCCAGCAGTCGGGGACGGGGGGAGACCCAGTACTTC
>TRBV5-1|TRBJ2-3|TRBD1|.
CASSFKFRGSTDTQYF
TGCGCCAGCAGCTTCAAATTCAGGGGGAGCACAGATACGCAGTATTTT
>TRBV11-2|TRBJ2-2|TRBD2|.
CASSPKPGLAANTGELFF
TGTGCCAGCAGCCCCAAGCCGGGACTAGCTGCGAACACCGGGGAGCTGTTTTTT
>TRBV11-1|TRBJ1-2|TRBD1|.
CASSQDRGGYGYTF
TGTGCCAGCAGCCAAGACAGGGGCGGCTATGGCTACACCTTC
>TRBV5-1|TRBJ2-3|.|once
CASSLAKDTQYF
TGCGCCAGCAGCTTGGCCAAGGATACGCAGTATTTT
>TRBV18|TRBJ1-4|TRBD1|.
CASSPQGVATNEKLFF
TGTGCCAGCTCACCGCAGGGGGTTGCAACTAATGAAAAACTGTTTTTT
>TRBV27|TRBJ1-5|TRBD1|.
CASRSRLTLIMDRGQPQHF
TGTGCCAGCAGATCCCGATTAACCCTAATAATGGACAGGGGTCAGCCCCAGCATTTT